The entry below gives a single T cell receptor (beta chain) sequence along with its context. As yet, its antigen is unknown. Germline V CDR1 and CDR2: SGDLS, YYNGEE. The V gene end was trimmed by 4 bases and the J gene end by 2 bases; junction bases not matched to a gene: 7. This CDR3 spans 15 amino acids. The data were obtained in a study of cytomegalovirus exposure and HLA in healthy donors. Study information: Among the roughly 370 genotyped donors, 70% to 85% were placed in the Caucasian-associated ancestry cluster. Findings and caveats of the study: The Asian-associated ancestry cluster reportedly had fewer N-insertions than the approximately 700-donor mean in a later analysis.

PCR primers comprised 60 Vbeta and 13 Jbeta primers. TCRdb's table, derived via immunoSEQ multiplex PCR, lists solely in-frame clones and lacks some. This sample carries about 170,000 clones, 75% to 85% of them seen once, and the ten largest clones take 13%. This clonotype was sampled from a woman in her 50s in good health and CMV-seropositive. The sample was PBMCs. This chain uses TRBV9 with TRBJ2-3, with 7 bases that match TRBD1. The CDR3 nucleotides read TGTGCCAGCAGCAAACAGGGGATATTCACAGATACGCAGTATTTT. It yields the protein CASSKQGIFTDTQYF.